This T cell receptor beta chain was sequenced during a study of MAIT cells during Salmonella Paratyphi A infection (dated by TCRdb to 2016 to 2017). Describing the broader study: A single dose of 1-5x10^3 CFU of S. Paratyphi A strain NVGH308 was ingested by adult volunteers aged 18 to 60. Ciprofloxacin 500 mg twice daily for 14 days, starting at diagnosis, was given to diagnosed volunteers.

The library was obtained by 5' RACE. Two rounds of PCR with Phusion High-Fidelity polymerase amplified TCRbeta, with sample-specific barcodes added in the primers. TCRbeta libraries were generated by template-switch cDNA synthesis with SMARTScribe reverse transcriptase and a TRBC-specific primer. After barcoding, samples were pooled and then prepared using the NEBNext Ultra DNA Library Prep Kit for Illumina. Sequencing of the libraries took place on an Illumina MiSeq using the MiSeq reagent kit v2, 300 cycles. Processing in the source paper ran as follows. Reads were demultiplexed by barcode with Jemultiplexer and aligned with MiTCR using default parameters. Non-functional sequences were removed with VDJtools, and each clonotype was defined by its amino acid sequence, with frequencies calculated from the assigned sequence reads. Clonal space homeostasis binned clonotypes by frequency as over-represented (0.05-1), large, medium and small. TCRdb applied fastp at Q25 and MiXCR to the public reads, then kept only in-frame beta chains. Every distinct CDR3 protein forms one entry, paired with its most common genes and DNA. The V and J calls and clone size are TCRdb's, not the authors'. This sample lists over a thousand distinct CDR3 sequences; about 55% were detected once. The top ten clonotypes cover about 30% of the sample.

This clonotype is regarded as large (0.1 to 1%). The antigen this receptor binds is unknown. No clone much larger than this one lies a single base away; base qualities are absent. What the study reported, not specific to this receptor: MAIT TRBV usage was oligoclonal with a preference for TRBV20 and TRBV6, and infection appeared not to change this usage. The availability of volunteer samples limited the sample sizes, but these sizes were considered adequate to detect differences between groups. The space taken up by over-represented MAIT clonotypes dropped significantly from baseline to mid-infection (roughly 0.18 to 0.096), while post-infection showed no significant difference. Diagnosed volunteers showed more expansion or contraction among top five MAIT clonotypes than healthy controls (around 0.57 versus 0.12), suggesting infection-driven repertoire reshaping.

Inclusive of the bounding cysteine and phenylalanine, the CDR3 is 16 residues long. Solely the CDR3 DNA is kept, with 48 bases framed from the first base. The germline V end is reduced by 5 bases and the J end by 3 bases; junction bases left unmatched: 8. The germline V gene supplies CDR1 MRHNA and CDR2 SNTAGT. Read against the paper, the sample's time point label means: mid-infection, around enteric fever diagnosis. MAIT cells, defined as Valpha7.2+ CD161+ T cells, were identified and sorted by flow cytometry. Circulating MAIT cell TCRbeta repertoires were profiled longitudinally in roughly six volunteers in whom enteric fever developed after controlled oral challenge with live Salmonella Paratyphi A. Every diagnosed volunteer provided MAIT cell samples at three timepoints: pre-infection, mid-infection and post-infection. Enteric fever was diagnosed on the basis of Paratyphi A bacteremia and/or persistent fever above 38 degrees C lasting more than 12 hours. Diagnosis of infection in challenged volunteers occurred between day 4 and day 7 after challenge. Between about 4,500 and 11,000 MAIT cells per sample were sorted directly into RNAqueous-Micro lysis buffer for RNA extraction. Lymphoprep gradient centrifugation was used to isolate peripheral blood mononuclear cells from blood samples and leukocyte cones. Sorting was done on either a BD FACSAria Fusion or a BD FACSAria III sorter.

The material was MAIT cells from blood, obtained at the middle sampling point of the challenge study. The receptor chain draws on TRBV6-4 and TRBJ2-2; TRBD1 fits 8 bases in the junction. This receptor was identified in a person aged 18 to 69 who was deliberately infected with Salmonella Paratyphi A in a paratyphoid fever challenge study. The CDR3 loop reads CASSMTGVQDTGELFF. The nucleotide sequence is TGTGCCAGCAGTATGACAGGGGTTCAAGACACCGGGGAGCTGTTTTTT.